This TCR beta chain was recorded in a study of technical replicates of blood from several donors. Measured with immunoSEQ multiplex PCR; TCRdb has only the in-frame clones, and not every one. The data contain 65,000 to 80,000 clones, about 92% of them singletons. V trimming: 5 bases; J trimming: 5 bases; junction bases outside the gene matches: 10. CDR3 length: 15 residues. The germline V gene encodes CDR1 SGHTA and CDR2 FQGNSA. This sequence joins TRBV7-2 and TRBJ2-5; 8 positions agree with TRBD1. The sequencing sample was made of T cells isolated from PBMCs. This clonotype was obtained from a human donor in good health. The CDR3 DNA reads TGTGCCAGCAGCATCGGGACAGGACTATTGGAGACCCAGTACTTC. This encodes CASSIGTGLLETQYF.